Listed here are 7 T cell receptor beta chains from one sample, sequenced in a study of T cell responses to AZD1222 COVID-19 vaccine (dated by TCRdb to the early 2020s). The intended sense of this specimen's time point label: about 28 days (+/-7) after the second vaccine dose. Library method: the immunoSEQ multiplex PCR assay. TCRdb mirrors the immuneACCESS table, restricted to in-frame sequences. Some clones are absent from its copies; in checked studies, under half trace to an unresolved V gene, and the reason for the others is unknown. In all, the sample holds about 140,000 clones, and more than 85% of those were seen once. Under 4.5% of the sample comes from the top ten. The source was peripheral blood, collected 28 days after the second AZD1222 dose. Source of these receptors: an adult who received the AZD1222 COVID-19 vaccine.

The chain uses TRBV9 and TRBJ2-7; 7 nucleotides match TRBD1. The CDR3 covers 14 residues. Germline CDR1 reads SGDLS; CDR2 reads YYNGEE. Losses at the gene ends were 3 bases for V and 0 bases for J; bases not matched to a gene: 3. The CDR3 loop reads CASSARTGSYEQYF. The CDR3 region has the DNA TGTGCCAGCAGCGCTCGGACAGGCTCCTACGAGCAGTACTTC.

This clone was counted a single time. The V gene is TRBV5-5, the J gene TRBJ2-2, with D hard to call. The germline V gene has CDR1 SGHKS and CDR2 YYEKEE (reference sequence). The ends were cut back, 4 bases at V and 3 bases at J, with 13 bases in the middle. This CDR3 spans 15 amino acids. The CDR3 DNA is TGTGCCAGCAGCGGCCACGGAATACACACCGGGGAGCTGTTTTTT. This gives the protein CASSGHGIHTGELFF.

The sample holds one count of this clone. V usage is TRBV7-9 and J usage is TRBJ2-3, with D hard to call. This CDR3 region has 12 residues. From germline, CDR1 is SEHNR and CDR2 FQNEAQ (reference sequence). V lost 3 bases, J lost 7 bases, and 8 bases lay in between. CDR3 residues: CASSFRENTQYF. For the CDR3, the DNA is TGTGCCAGCAGCTTCAGAGAAAATACGCAGTATTTT.

The chain combines TRBV4-1 with TRBJ2-2; either TRBD1 or TRBD2 may supply D (6 bases each). CDR3 size: 16 residues. Germline CDR1 MGHRA, CDR2 YSYEKL. With 2 bases removed from V and 9 bases from J, the gap between germline ends came to 19 bases. CDR3 in amino acids: CASSQPGGGRGRELFF. CDR3 DNA: TGCGCCAGCAGCCAACCCGGAGGGGGGCGGGGCAGGGAGCTGTTTTTT.

The V call is TRBV28, the J call TRBJ1-2, with TRBD1 matching over 12 bases. This CDR3 region has 15 residues. Trimming at V came to 2 bases and at J to 4 bases, leaving 2 bases not matched to a gene. Germline V gives CDR1 MDHEN, CDR2 SYDVKM. Here the CDR3 reads CASSLPGQGAYGYTF. The CDR3 region has the DNA TGTGCCAGCAGTTTACCGGGACAGGGGGCCTATGGCTACACCTTC.

The chain couples TRBV5-1 to TRBJ2-5; no clear D. Trimming took off 0 bases at V and 2 bases at J, with 8 bases between the two ends. The CDR3 spans 14 residues. The germline gives CDR1 SGHRS, CDR2 YFSETQ. CDR3 DNA: TGCGCCAGCAGCTTGGCACCCTTACAAGAGACCCAGTACTTC. It codes for CASSLAPLQETQYF.

The genes are TRBV28 and TRBJ2-5; 16 bases align to TRBD2. The germline V gene encodes CDR1 MDHEN and CDR2 SYDVKM. Trimming removed 4 bases from V and 3 bases from J; junction bases left unmatched: 8. The length of the CDR3 is 18 residues. CDR3: CASSSGLAGGPREETQYF. CDR3 nucleotides: TGTGCCAGCAGTTCGGGACTAGCGGGAGGGCCGAGGGAAGAGACCCAGTACTTC.